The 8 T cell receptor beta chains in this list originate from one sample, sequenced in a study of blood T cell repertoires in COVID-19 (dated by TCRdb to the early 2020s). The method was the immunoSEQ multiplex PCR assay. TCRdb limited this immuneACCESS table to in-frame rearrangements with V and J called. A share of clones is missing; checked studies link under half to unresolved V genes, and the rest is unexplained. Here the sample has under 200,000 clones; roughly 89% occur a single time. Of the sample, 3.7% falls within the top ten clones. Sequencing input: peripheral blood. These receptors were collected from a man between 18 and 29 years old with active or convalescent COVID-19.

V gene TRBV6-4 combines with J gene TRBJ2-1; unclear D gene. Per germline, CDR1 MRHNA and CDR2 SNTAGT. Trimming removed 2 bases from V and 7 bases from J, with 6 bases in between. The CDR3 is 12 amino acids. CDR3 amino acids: CASSDAVNEQFF. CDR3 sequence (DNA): TGTGCCAGCAGTGACGCAGTAAATGAGCAGTTCTTC.

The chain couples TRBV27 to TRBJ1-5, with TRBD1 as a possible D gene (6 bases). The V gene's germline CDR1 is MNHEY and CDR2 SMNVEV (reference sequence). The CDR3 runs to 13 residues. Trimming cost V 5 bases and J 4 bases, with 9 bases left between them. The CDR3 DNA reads TGTGCCAGCAGTAAGCAGGGGAATCAGCCCCAGCATTTT. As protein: CASSKQGNQPQHF.

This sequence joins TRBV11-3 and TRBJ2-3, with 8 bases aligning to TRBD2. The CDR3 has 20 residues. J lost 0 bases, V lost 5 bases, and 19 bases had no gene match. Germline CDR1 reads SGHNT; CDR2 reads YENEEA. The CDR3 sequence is CASSITFRLAIGDSTDTQYF. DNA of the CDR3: TGTGCCAGCAGCATTACGTTCCGACTAGCGATTGGGGATAGCACAGATACGCAGTATTTT.

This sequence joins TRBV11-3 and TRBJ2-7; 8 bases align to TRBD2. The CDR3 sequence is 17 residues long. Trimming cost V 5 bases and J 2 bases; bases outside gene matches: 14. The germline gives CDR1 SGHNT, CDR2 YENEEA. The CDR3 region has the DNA TGTGCCAGCAGCAACGAACTAAAAGCGGGAGATGCCTACGAGCAGTACTTC. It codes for CASSNELKAGDAYEQYF.

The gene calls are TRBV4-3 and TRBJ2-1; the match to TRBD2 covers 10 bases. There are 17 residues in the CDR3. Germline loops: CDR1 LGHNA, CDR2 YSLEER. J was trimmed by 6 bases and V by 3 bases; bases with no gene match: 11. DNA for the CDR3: TGCGCCAGCAGCCAGCAGGCCGGGACTAGCGACCTCAATGAGCAGTTCTTC. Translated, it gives CASSQQAGTSDLNEQFF.

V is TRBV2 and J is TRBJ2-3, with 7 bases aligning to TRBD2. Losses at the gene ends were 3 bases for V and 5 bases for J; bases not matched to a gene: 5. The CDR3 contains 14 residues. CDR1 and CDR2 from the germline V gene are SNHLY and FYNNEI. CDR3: CASSEVAGKDTQYF. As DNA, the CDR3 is TGTGCCAGCAGTGAGGTAGCGGGCAAAGATACGCAGTATTTT.

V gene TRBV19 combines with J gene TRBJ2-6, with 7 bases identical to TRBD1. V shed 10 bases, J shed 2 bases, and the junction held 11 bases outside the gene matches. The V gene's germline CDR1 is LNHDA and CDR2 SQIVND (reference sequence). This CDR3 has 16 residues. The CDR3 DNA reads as TGTGCCACCACACAAGGGGGCGCGGCTGGGGCCAACGTCCTGACTTTC. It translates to CATTQGGAAGANVLTF.

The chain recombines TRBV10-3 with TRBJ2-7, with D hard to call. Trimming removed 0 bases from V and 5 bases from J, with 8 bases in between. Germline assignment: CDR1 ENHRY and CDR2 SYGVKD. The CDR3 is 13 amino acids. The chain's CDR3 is CAISESTMDEQYV. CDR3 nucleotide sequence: TGTGCCATCAGTGAGTCGACAATGGACGAGCAGTACGTC.